The 24 T cell receptor beta chains below come from one sample, sequenced in a study of blood T cell repertoires in COVID-19. Assay used: immunoSEQ multiplex PCR; TCRdb lists only in-frame clones, some missing. The sample contains 110,000 or so clones, approximately 89% of which appear only once. Sequenced material: peripheral blood. These receptors all come from a woman aged 60-75 years with COVID-19, enrolled during active disease.

This chain joins TRBV27 and TRBJ1-2; TRBD1 matches 8 bases. The CDR3 is 15 residues long. From germline, CDR1 is MNHEY and CDR2 SMNVEV (reference sequence). The V and J ends lost 7 bases and 7 bases, in that order; junction bases with no gene match: 14. In DNA, the CDR3 is TGTGCCAGCAATACAATTCCGGGACAGGCTCTTGGCTACACCTTC. Translated, it gives CASNTIPGQALGYTF.

This clone has only one observation. This rearrangement joins TRBV19 to TRBJ1-2, with 11 bases matching TRBD1. This CDR3 region has 14 residues. After removal of 10 bases from V and 3 bases from J, the junction contained 7 bases not matched to a gene. Germline assignment: CDR1 LNHDA and CDR2 SQIVND (reference sequence). The DNA of the CDR3 is TGTGCCACCACGGACAGGGGGCTCGACTATGGCTACACCTTC. Translating it yields CATTDRGLDYGYTF.

The V and J genes are TRBV7-9 and TRBJ2-1, with 7 bases matching TRBD1. The CDR3 runs to 15 residues. The germline gives CDR1 SEHNR, CDR2 FQNEAQ (reference sequence). V lost 5 bases, J lost 2 bases, and 6 bases stayed unmatched. The CDR3 region has the DNA TGTGCCAGCAGCCGGACAGGAATTACCTACAATGAGCAGTTCTTC. Its protein product is CASSRTGITYNEQFF.

V usage is TRBV6-5 and J usage is TRBJ1-2, with 12 bases fitting TRBD1. Germline V gene lookup returns CDR1 MNHEY and CDR2 SVGAGI. This CDR3 has 12 amino acids. V lost 8 bases and J lost 7; bases outside the gene matches: 2. The CDR3 nucleotides are TGTGCCAGCGGGGACAGGGGGCTTGGCTACACCTTC. Protein product: CASGDRGLGYTF.

To note about this clone: This CDR3 is also generated by other DNA sequences in the sample. The chain recombines TRBV11-2 with TRBJ1-1; a weak D match, TRBD1 (5 bases). The CDR3 spans 11 residues. The V gene lost 3 bases and the J gene lost 8 bases, with 7 bases spanning the gap. Germline values: CDR1 SGHAT, CDR2 FQNNGV. CDR3 coding DNA: TGTGCCAGCAGCTTGGGGGGGGAAGCTTTCTTT. Translating it yields CASSLGGEAFF.

The gene calls are TRBV7-2 and TRBJ1-5; TRBD1 matches at 7 bases. CDR1 SGHTA and CDR2 FQGNSA come from the germline V gene. CDR3 length: 16 amino acids. J gave up 0 bases and V 0 bases, and 2 bases lay outside the gene matches. CDR3 protein: CASSLASGGSNQPQHF. DNA of the CDR3: TGTGCCAGCAGCTTAGCGTCAGGGGGTAGCAATCAGCCCCAGCATTTT.

This chain connects TRBV29-1 to TRBJ1-2; 8 bases agree with TRBD1. Germline assignment: CDR1 SQVTM and CDR2 ANQGSEA. CDR3 length: 13 amino acids. With V trimmed by 5 bases and J by 5 bases, 7 bases remained unmatched. The CDR3: CSVKAGGRYGYTF. In DNA form, the CDR3 reads TGCAGCGTTAAGGCAGGGGGCCGTTATGGCTACACCTTC.

This chain connects TRBV7-9 to TRBJ2-1; no reliable D call. V lost 3 bases, J lost 1 base, and 16 bases lay in between. From germline, CDR1 is SEHNR and CDR2 FQNEAQ (reference sequence). This CDR3 region has 17 residues. CDR3 coding DNA: TGTGCCAGCAGCTTGCTCGGTCGGAGCGCATCCTACAATGAGCAGTTCTTC. Translation gives CASSLLGRSASYNEQFF.

The V gene is TRBV15, the J gene TRBJ1-3, with 7 positions matching TRBD1. The V and J ends lost 5 bases and 2 bases, in that order; junction bases with no gene match: 6. The CDR3 length is 15 residues. CDR1 and CDR2 (germline): LNHNV, YYDKDF (reference sequence). This chain's CDR3 is CATSADRVAGNTIYF. CDR3 coding DNA: TGTGCCACCAGCGCTGACAGGGTTGCTGGAAACACCATATATTTT.

The V and J genes are TRBV24-1 and TRBJ2-3; TRBD2 aligns across 12 bases. The CDR3 contains 15 residues. Losses at the gene ends were 9 bases for V and 2 bases for J; bases not matched to a gene: 5. Germline V lookup: CDR1 KGHDR, CDR2 SFDVKD. CDR3 loop: CATQLAGGPTDTQYF. The CDR3 DNA reads as TGTGCCACCCAACTAGCGGGGGGACCCACAGATACGCAGTATTTT.

The sample holds one count of this clone. The chain couples TRBV9 to TRBJ2-7, with D maybe TRBD1 (6 bases). V was pared by 0 bases and J by 2 bases, with 24 bases between. This CDR3 comprises 19 residues. The V gene's germline CDR1 is SGDLS and CDR2 YYNGEE. CDR3 in DNA: TGTGCCAGCAGCGTAGGGATCGGGACACACCAAGGTAAAACCTACGAGCAGTACTTC. This translates into CASSVGIGTHQGKTYEQYF.

The chain is built from TRBV7-2 and TRBJ2-1; 7 nucleotides align to TRBD2. V trimming: 1 base; J trimming: 7 bases; junction bases outside the gene matches: 10. The germline CDR1 and CDR2 sequences are SGHTA and FQGNSA. The CDR3 spans 16 residues. The CDR3, as DNA: TGTGCCAGCAGCTTAGGAGCTAGCGGACAACAGAATGAGCAGTTCTTC. Its protein product is CASSLGASGQQNEQFF.

This chain uses TRBV5-1 with TRBJ2-7; maybe TRBD1 (6 bases). CDR3 length equals 15 residues. Per germline, CDR1 SGHRS and CDR2 YFSETQ. V was clipped by 0 bases and J by 4 bases, with 14 bases between them. The CDR3: CASSLGRDIPYEQYF. The CDR3 DNA is TGCGCCAGCAGCTTGGGCCGGGACATCCCATACGAGCAGTACTTC.

This clone was counted between two and nine times. The chain carries TRBV5-1 and TRBJ1-2; D might be TRBD1 (5 bases). Germline V gene lookup returns CDR1 SGHRS and CDR2 YFSETQ. This CDR3 has 14 residues. Trimming took 3 bases from V and 6 from J, leaving 15 bases between them. CDR3 in amino acids: CASSSQGLNHGYTF. CDR3 bases: TGCGCCAGCAGCTCTCAGGGACTTAATCATGGCTACACCTTC.

V usage is TRBV7-8 and J usage is TRBJ1-2; TRBD1 aligns across 7 bases. Germline-derived CDR1 and CDR2 are SGHVS and FQNEAQ. This CDR3 has 15 residues. The junction had 9 bases not matched to a gene; V was cut back by 1 base and J by 7 bases. The CDR3 DNA reads TGTGCCAGCAGCTTAGGTGACAGGGAAGGAGGTGGCTACACCTTC. Translated, it gives CASSLGDREGGGYTF.

The chain combines TRBV2 with TRBJ2-1; 7 bases match TRBD1. The CDR3 totals 14 residues. Germline loops: CDR1 SNHLY, CDR2 FYNNEI. J gave up 0 bases and V 4 bases, and 0 bases lay outside the gene matches. CDR3 DNA: TGTGCCAGCAGTGGGGACAGCTCCTACAATGAGCAGTTCTTC. Protein: CASSGDSSYNEQFF.

This chain uses TRBV7-9 with TRBJ1-1, with a weak D call TRBD1 (6 bases). V dropped 5 bases and J dropped 2 bases, with 18 bases sitting between them. Per germline, CDR1 SEHNR and CDR2 FQNEAQ (reference sequence). The length of the CDR3 is 16 residues. In DNA, the CDR3 is TGTGCCAGCAGCCCCCCGCGAGGGGGTGGAAACACTGAAGCTTTCTTT. Translating gives CASSPPRGGGNTEAFF.

The CDR3 here is CASSILQGITEAFF. The CDR3 nucleotides are TGTGCCAGCAGTATACTACAGGGTATCACTGAAGCTTTCTTT. The chain uses TRBV6-5 and TRBJ1-1; maybe TRBD1 (6 bases). The V gene's germline CDR1 is MNHEY and CDR2 SVGAGI. The CDR3 has 14 residues. Trimming removed 5 bases at V and 4 bases at J, with 14 bases between.

This chain links TRBV4-1 with TRBJ1-2, with D possibly being TRBD1 (5 bases). Germline V gene data show CDR1 as MGHRA and CDR2 as YSYEKL. CDR3 size: 16 residues. The V end was cut by 3 bases, the J end by 4 bases, with 18 bases between. CDR3 DNA sequence: TGCGCCAGCAGCCAGCCCAGGGAAGGGTCGGGCTATGGCTACACCTTC. It specifies CASSQPREGSGYGYTF.

The chain carries TRBV29-1 and TRBJ1-1, with 11 bases matching TRBD1. The CDR3 has 16 residues. V gave up 0 bases and J gave up 4 bases; unmatched junction bases: 7. Germline CDR1 and CDR2: SQVTM and ANQGSEA. The CDR3 region is CSVEDRTGTGGTEAFF. The CDR3 DNA is TGCAGCGTTGAAGACCGAACCGGGACAGGGGGCACTGAAGCTTTCTTT.

The V call is TRBV3-1 (or the pseudogene TRBV3-2), the J call TRBJ1-2, with unresolved D. Trimming left V 1 base short and J 4 bases short, with 4 bases between. Germline V gene sequence: CDR1 LGHDT, CDR2 YNNKEL (reference sequence). The CDR3 is made up of 12 amino acids. The CDR3: CASSQGPYGYTF. In DNA form, the CDR3 reads TGTGCCAGCAGCCAAGGGCCCTATGGCTACACCTTC.

J is TRBJ2-3 and V is TRBV6-1; TRBD2 agrees at 8 bases. Germline CDR1 reads MNHNS; CDR2 reads SASEGT. Unmatched junction bases numbered 9, after V lost 3 bases and J lost 4 bases. The CDR3 runs to 16 residues. CDR3 protein: CASSDQGLGSADTQYF. DNA of the CDR3: TGTGCCAGCAGTGACCAGGGACTAGGGTCGGCAGATACGCAGTATTTT.

J is TRBJ2-5 and V is TRBV18; the D gene is possibly TRBD2 (5 bases). Trimming pared 3 bases from V and 7 bases from J, leaving 12 bases between. Germline lookup yields CDR1 KGHSH and CDR2 LQKENI. The CDR3 length is 13 residues. CDR3 region: CASSPTPRGTQYF. In nucleotides, the CDR3 is TGTGCCAGCTCACCTACTCCTCGGGGGACCCAGTACTTC.

The chain recombines TRBV12-5 with TRBJ1-5; 7 bases match TRBD1. Per the germline V gene, CDR1 is LGHNT and CDR2 is FRNRAP. V lost 6 bases, J lost 0 bases, and 2 bases stayed unmatched. The CDR3 loop spans 14 amino acids. The CDR3 sequence is CASGTGYSNQPQHF. The CDR3 bases are TGTGCTAGTGGGACAGGGTATAGCAATCAGCCCCAGCATTTT.